What follows is one T cell receptor (beta chain) and its context. The data were taken from a study of Graves' ophthalmopathy and Graves' hyperthyroidism. The CDR3 loop spans 13 amino acids. Looked up from germline, CDR1 is LNHDA and CDR2 is SQIVND (reference sequence). The V and J ends lost 9 bases and 4 bases respectively, with 15 bases between them. Diagnosis used clinical symptoms, serum thyroxine, TRAb, thyroid ultrasound and orbital computed tomography. As the template, RNA transcripts were used to amplify TCR beta CDR3 regions. HTBI primers were used in a first-round RT-PCR, which preceded a second-round multiplex PCR. A single record per CDR3 protein comes from TCRdb applying MiXCR to the multiplex PCR reads. Among around 1,200,000 distinct CDR3 sequences listed, less than 45% were seen once.

The sample taken for sequencing was peripheral blood or thyroid tissue (not recorded which). This TCR was recovered from an adult man with Graves' hyperthyroidism. The chain employs TRBV19 and TRBJ2-5, with D possibly being TRBD2 (6 bases). CDR3 in amino acids: CASSRLVSETQYF. Written as DNA, the CDR3 is TGTGCCAGCAGTCGACTAGTGTCAGAGACCCAGTACTTC.